The 20 T cell receptor beta chains below come from one sample, sequenced in a study of cytomegalovirus exposure and HLA in healthy donors. PCR primers comprised 60 Vbeta and 13 Jbeta primers. Sequenced by immunoSEQ multiplex PCR; TCRdb stores in-frame clones only, minus some. The sample has 100,000 to 120,000 clones, 78% seen once. The sequenced material came from PBMCs. The receptors come from a man aged 25-45 years in good health and CMV-seronegative.

Remarks on this clone: The sample has other DNA sequences that encode this CDR3 too. V gene TRBV5-1 combines with J gene TRBJ2-7, with D possibly being TRBD2 (5 bases). CDR1 and CDR2 from the germline V gene are SGHRS and YFSETQ. The CDR3 has 14 amino acids. Between the trimmed V and J ends, which lost 0 bases and 3 bases, there was a span of 10 bases. Written as DNA, the CDR3 is TGCGCCAGCAGCTTGGACGGGAAGAGCTACGAGCAGTACTTC. It encodes CASSLDGKSYEQYF.

In regard to this clone: The junction does not match germline at one end; this may be a read error. This same CDR3 is encoded by further DNA sequences in the sample. This chain connects TRBV5-4 to TRBJ2-5, with D possibly matching TRBD1 (6 bases). This CDR3 region has 11 residues. In germline, CDR1 is SGHNT, CDR2 YYREEE (reference sequence). This chain's CDR3 is CASRGGETQYF. CDR3 coding DNA: TGCGCCAGCAGGGGCGGGGAGACCCAGTACTTC.

The J gene is TRBJ2-5, the V gene TRBV5-6; D perhaps matches TRBD2 (6 bases). The germline CDR1 and CDR2 sequences are SGHDT and YYEEEE. This CDR3 comprises 15 residues. Trimming stripped 4 bases from V and 5 bases from J, with 18 bases between. For the CDR3, the DNA is TGTGCCAGCAGCCTACAGCCCGGGACTCGGGAGACCCAGTACTTC. This encodes CASSLQPGTRETQYF.

In DNA form, the CDR3 reads TGTGCCACCTACCGGGACACGGGCTACGAGCAGTACTTC. Encoded protein: CATYRDTGYEQYF. The chain has TRBV6-5 and TRBJ2-7; the D gene is possibly TRBD1 (6 bases). CDR1 MNHEY and CDR2 SVGAGI come from the germline V gene. Trimming cost V 10 bases and J 3 bases, with 16 bases left between them. This CDR3 comprises 13 residues.

The chain has TRBV5-4 and TRBJ2-1; 10 positions agree with TRBD2. Losses at the gene ends were 0 bases for V and 4 bases for J; bases not matched to a gene: 4. Germline V lookup: CDR1 SGHNT, CDR2 YYREEE (reference sequence). The CDR3 spans 16 residues. This chain's CDR3 is CASSLGLAGVYNEQFF. In nucleotides, the CDR3 is TGTGCCAGCAGCTTGGGCCTAGCGGGGGTTTACAATGAGCAGTTCTTC.

The genes are TRBV18 and TRBJ2-1; 11 bases fit TRBD1. The V and J ends lost 3 bases and 2 bases, in that order; junction bases with no gene match: 0. CDR1 and CDR2 (germline): KGHSH, LQKENI. This CDR3 has 15 amino acids. The CDR3 nucleotides read TGTGCCAGCTCACCGGGACAGGGGGCCTACAATGAGCAGTTCTTC. Its translation: CASSPGQGAYNEQFF.

V is TRBV4-3 and J is TRBJ1-2, with D possibly TRBD1 on 5 matching bases. This CDR3 has 14 amino acids. CDR1 is LGHNA and CDR2 is YSLEER in the germline V gene. Trimming removed 4 bases from V and 4 bases from J, with 13 bases in between. In DNA, the CDR3 is TGCGCCAGCAGCCCGGACCTGGGGGGCTATGGCTACACCTTC. The encoded protein is CASSPDLGGYGYTF.

This clone was recorded only once. The V call is TRBV5-4, the J call TRBJ1-1; perhaps TRBD1 as D (6 bases). Germline V lookup: CDR1 SGHNT, CDR2 YYREEE (reference sequence). The CDR3 is 15 amino acids. V lost 1 base, J lost 1 base, and 11 bases lay in between. DNA for the CDR3: TGTGCCAGCAGCTTGTGGAACAGGGAGAACACTGAAGCTTTCTTT. This gives the protein CASSLWNRENTEAFF.

The V gene is TRBV19, the J gene TRBJ1-2; no clear D gene. Trimming removed 3 bases from V and 4 bases from J, with 9 bases in between. This CDR3 region has 13 residues. Germline V gene sequence: CDR1 LNHDA, CDR2 SQIVND (reference sequence). The CDR3 protein is CASSIAPGYGYTF. CDR3 in DNA: TGTGCCAGTAGTATCGCGCCAGGCTATGGCTACACCTTC.

The V gene is TRBV2, the J gene TRBJ2-1, with 8 bases aligning to TRBD1. The junction had 1 base not matched to a gene; V was cut back by 2 bases and J by 7 bases. CDR1 SNHLY and CDR2 FYNNEI come from the germline V gene. This CDR3 contains 13 residues. The CDR3 DNA sequence: TGTGCCAGCAGTGAACAGGGGGCAAATGAGCAGTTCTTC. It codes for CASSEQGANEQFF.

CDR3 loop: CASSLDITEAFF. CDR3 bases: TGTGCCAGCAGCTTAGATATCACTGAAGCTTTCTTT. The chain has TRBV7-9 and TRBJ1-1; D ambiguous. This CDR3 has 12 amino acids. CDR1 is SEHNR and CDR2 is FQNEAQ in the germline V gene (reference sequence). Trimming took off 1 base at V and 4 bases at J, with 4 bases between the two ends.

The chain uses TRBV7-9 and TRBJ1-1; TRBD1 agrees at 10 bases. V lost 2 bases, J lost 0 bases, and 9 bases stayed unmatched. Per germline, CDR1 SEHNR and CDR2 FQNEAQ (reference sequence). This CDR3 is built from 18 residues. Here the CDR3 DNA reads TGTGCCAGCAGCTTAAGTTCCGGGACAGGGGCCTTGAACACTGAAGCTTTCTTT. This codes for CASSLSSGTGALNTEAFF.

This rearrangement joins TRBV7-2 to TRBJ1-3; no clear D. The CDR3 length is 14 residues. Germline V gene sequence: CDR1 SGHTA, CDR2 FQGNSA. Trimming shortened V by 3 bases and J by 4 bases, and 10 bases separated the two germline ends. CDR3 region: CASSFEVSGNTIYF. The CDR3 bases are TGTGCCAGCAGCTTTGAGGTTTCAGGAAACACCATATATTTT. The variable domain in full, completed from reference TRBV7-2 and TRBJ1-3, reads GAGVSQSPSNKVTEKGKDVELRCDPISGHTALYWYRQSLGQGLEFLIYFQGNSAPDKSGLPSDRFSAERTGGSVSTLTIQRTQQEDSAVYLCASSFEVSGNTIYFGEGSWLTVV.

The count of this clone is one. Other DNA sequences in the sample encode the same CDR3. V usage is TRBV6-5 and J usage is TRBJ1-4; TRBD1 agrees at 7 bases. With V trimmed by 7 bases and J by 7 bases, 6 bases remained unmatched. Germline V lookup: CDR1 MNHEY, CDR2 SVGAGI. The CDR3 spans 13 residues. In DNA, the CDR3 is TGTGCCAGCACAGGGGGAGCGGGTGAAAAACTGTTTTTT. As protein: CASTGGAGEKLFF.

The chain couples TRBV13 to TRBJ2-3; 8 positions match TRBD1. Per the germline V gene, CDR1 is PRHDT and CDR2 is FYEKMQ (reference sequence). The CDR3 runs 14 residues. V shed 0 bases and J 6 bases; nucleotides not matched to a gene: 2. The CDR3 here is CASSLGQGADTQYF. The CDR3 DNA is TGTGCCAGCAGCTTAGGGCAGGGGGCGGATACGCAGTATTTT. The full variable domain, its missing parts supplied by reference TRBV13 and TRBJ2-3, is AAGVIQSPRHLIKEKRETATLKCYPIPRHDTVYWYQQGPGQDPQFLISFYEKMQSDKGSIPDRFSAQQFSDYHSELNMSSLELGDSALYFCASSLGQGADTQYFGPGTRLTVL.

The V and J genes are TRBV27 and TRBJ2-1; tentative D call: TRBD1 (6 bases). The V end was cut by 6 bases, the J end by 3 bases, with 9 bases between. The CDR3 is made up of 13 amino acids. Germline V gene lookup returns CDR1 MNHEY and CDR2 SMNVEV (reference sequence). The CDR3 DNA follows: TGTGCCAGCAGCCTCAGGGGCTACAATGAGCAGTTCTTC. Translating gives CASSLRGYNEQFF.

The V and J genes are TRBV5-6 and TRBJ2-5; 9 nucleotides line up with TRBD2. The J call may be in error: the DNA end matches TRBJ2-7 better. The CDR3 covers 17 residues. Germline CDR1 SGHDT, CDR2 YYEEEE. This CDR3 is CASSERASGAVFDEQYF. CDR3 DNA sequence: TGTGCCAGCAGCGAGAGGGCTAGCGGGGCGGTATTCGACGAGCAGTACTTC.

This clone was seen a handful of times. CDR3 sequence (DNA): TGTGCCAGCAGCTTAGTGGACATGGAATCGGGCTACGAGCAGTACTTC. It specifies CASSLVDMESGYEQYF. V is TRBV7-6 and J is TRBJ2-7; D perhaps matches TRBD1 (5 bases). The CDR3 is 16 residues long. Per germline, CDR1 SGHVS and CDR2 FNYEAQ. Trimming cost V 1 base and J 3 bases, with 16 bases left between them.

The rearrangement links TRBV2 to TRBJ2-1; 15 bases agree with TRBD2. Germline loops: CDR1 SNHLY, CDR2 FYNNEI. This CDR3 has 16 amino acids. Trimming at V came to 6 bases and at J to 9 bases, leaving 9 bases not matched to a gene. The CDR3 is CASSPGGLAGGGEQFF. CDR3 sequence (DNA): TGTGCCAGCAGCCCGGGGGGACTAGCGGGGGGAGGTGAGCAGTTCTTC.

This chain uses TRBV5-1 with TRBJ1-1, with TRBD1 matching over 7 bases. Trimming took 0 bases from V and 1 from J; bases not matched to a gene: 12. Germline V gene lookup returns CDR1 SGHRS and CDR2 YFSETQ. The CDR3 is made up of 18 amino acids. CDR3 in amino acids: CASSLVRGVWDRNTEAFF. DNA of the CDR3: TGCGCCAGCAGCTTGGTACGAGGTGTGTGGGACAGGAACACTGAAGCTTTCTTT.